This T cell receptor beta chain was recovered during a study of beta chain features in type 1 diabetes. Whole-study findings and limits: Compared to healthy donors, patients appeared to have naive, central memory and Treg TCRB repertoires that were more alike. Across all four CD4+ subsets, people with type 1 diabetes showed modestly shorter TCRB CDR3s. Among type 1 diabetes patients, VDJ junctions had fewer insertions and more deletions. Shorter templates might be favored by PCR, equally in patients and controls.

The sequenced template was cDNA made from the entire isolated RNA. Sequencing was performed with immunoSEQ multiplex PCR; in TCRdb, only in-frame clones are kept and a portion is missing. The table has around 140,000 clones, approximately 13% seen once; the top ten hold 1.3%. There are a few counts of this clone. Its antigen is unknown. It was one heparinised blood draw, averaging around 110 mL, that each donor gave. Germline CDR1 and CDR2: SSHAT and FNYEAQ (reference sequence). The V and J ends lost 3 bases and 2 bases, in that order; junction bases with no gene match: 8. This CDR3 has 16 residues. The J gene is TRBJ2-3, the V gene TRBV7-7; 7 bases align to TRBD1. The TCR originated in a man younger than 30 with type 1 diabetes. The sequenced sample was central memory CD4+ T cells from blood. CDR3 region: CASSLGTGAFTDTQYF. CDR3 nucleotides: TGTGCCAGCAGCTTGGGTACAGGGGCATTCACAGATACGCAGTATTTT.